This record concerns one T cell receptor (beta chain) sequence. This CDR3 comprises 16 residues. Germline CDR1 reads KGHDR; CDR2 reads SFDVKD. V lost 9 bases and J lost 3, with 22 bases in between. Original handling: Reference gene primers were amplified, and this amplification served to estimate nucleated cell counts. The protocol was immunoSEQ multiplex PCR, while the TCRdb copy is restricted to in-frame clones and leaves out a portion. V, J and clone size reflect that table, while D and trimming were determined from the DNA. Of 200,000 to 250,000 clones listed, 60% to 85% are singletons. This record belongs to a study of blood T cell repertoires in COVID-19. Looking at the study overall: Samples taken during acute and convalescent COVID-19 were collected in the United States, Italy and Spain. PBMCs, B-cell-depleted T cells, or T cells provided the cDNA or gDNA that made up the material.

The chain uses TRBV24-1 and TRBJ2-5; D might be TRBD1 (6 bases). Sequenced material: peripheral blood. The TCR was taken from a woman in her 70s with acute or convalescent COVID-19. The CDR3 nucleotides read TGTGCCACCTCCAGTCAGATACAGGGTGAGGAAGAGACCCAGTACTTC. Protein product: CATSSQIQGEEETQYF.